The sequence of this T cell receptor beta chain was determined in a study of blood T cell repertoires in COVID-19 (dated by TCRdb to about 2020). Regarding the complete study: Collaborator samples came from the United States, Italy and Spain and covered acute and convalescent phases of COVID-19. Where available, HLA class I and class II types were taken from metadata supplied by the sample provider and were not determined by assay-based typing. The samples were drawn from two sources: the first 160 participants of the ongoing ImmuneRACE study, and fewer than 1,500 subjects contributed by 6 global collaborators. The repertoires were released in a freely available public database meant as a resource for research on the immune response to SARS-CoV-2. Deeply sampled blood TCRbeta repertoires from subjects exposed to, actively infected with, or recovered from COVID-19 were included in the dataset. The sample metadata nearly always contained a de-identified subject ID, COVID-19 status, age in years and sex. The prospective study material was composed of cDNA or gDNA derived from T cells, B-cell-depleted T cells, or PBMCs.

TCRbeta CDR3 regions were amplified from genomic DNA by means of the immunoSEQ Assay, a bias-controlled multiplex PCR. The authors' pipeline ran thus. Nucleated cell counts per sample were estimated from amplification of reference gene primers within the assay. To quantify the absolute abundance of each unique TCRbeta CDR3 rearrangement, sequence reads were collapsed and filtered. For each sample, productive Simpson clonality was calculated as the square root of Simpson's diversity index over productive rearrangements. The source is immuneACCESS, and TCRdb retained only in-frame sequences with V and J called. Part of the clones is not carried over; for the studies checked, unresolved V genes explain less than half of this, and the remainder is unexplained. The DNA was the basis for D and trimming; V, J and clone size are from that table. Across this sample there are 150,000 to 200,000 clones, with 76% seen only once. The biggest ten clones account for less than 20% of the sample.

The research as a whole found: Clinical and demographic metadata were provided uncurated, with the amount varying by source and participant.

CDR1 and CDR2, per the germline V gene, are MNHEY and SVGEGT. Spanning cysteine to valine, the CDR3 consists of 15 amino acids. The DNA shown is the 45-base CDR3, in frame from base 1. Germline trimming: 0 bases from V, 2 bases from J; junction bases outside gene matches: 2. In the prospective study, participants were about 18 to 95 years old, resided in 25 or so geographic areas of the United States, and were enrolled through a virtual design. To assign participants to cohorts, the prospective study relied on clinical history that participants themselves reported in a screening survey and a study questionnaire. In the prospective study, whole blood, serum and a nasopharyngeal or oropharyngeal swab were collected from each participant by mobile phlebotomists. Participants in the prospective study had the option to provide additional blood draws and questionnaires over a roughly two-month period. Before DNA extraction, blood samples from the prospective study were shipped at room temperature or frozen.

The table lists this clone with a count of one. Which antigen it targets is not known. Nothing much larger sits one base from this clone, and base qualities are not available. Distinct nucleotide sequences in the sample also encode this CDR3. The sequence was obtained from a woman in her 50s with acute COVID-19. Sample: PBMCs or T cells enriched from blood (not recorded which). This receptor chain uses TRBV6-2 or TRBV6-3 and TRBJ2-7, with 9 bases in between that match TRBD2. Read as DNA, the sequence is TGTGCCAGCAGTTACTCTAGCGGGGGTACCTACGAGCAGTACGTC. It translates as CASSYSSGGTYEQYV.